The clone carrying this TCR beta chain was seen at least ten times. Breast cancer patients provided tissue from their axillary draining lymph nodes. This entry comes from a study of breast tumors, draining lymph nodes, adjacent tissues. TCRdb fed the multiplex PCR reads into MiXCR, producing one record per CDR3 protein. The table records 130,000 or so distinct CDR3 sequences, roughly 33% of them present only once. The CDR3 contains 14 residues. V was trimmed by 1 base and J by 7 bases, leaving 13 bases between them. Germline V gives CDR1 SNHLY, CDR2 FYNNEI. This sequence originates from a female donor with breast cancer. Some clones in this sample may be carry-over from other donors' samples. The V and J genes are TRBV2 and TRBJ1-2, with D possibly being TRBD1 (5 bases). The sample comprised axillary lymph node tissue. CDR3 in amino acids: CASSEVGASSGYTF. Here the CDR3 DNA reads TGTGCCAGCAGTGAAGTCGGGGCTTCGAGTGGCTACACCTTC.